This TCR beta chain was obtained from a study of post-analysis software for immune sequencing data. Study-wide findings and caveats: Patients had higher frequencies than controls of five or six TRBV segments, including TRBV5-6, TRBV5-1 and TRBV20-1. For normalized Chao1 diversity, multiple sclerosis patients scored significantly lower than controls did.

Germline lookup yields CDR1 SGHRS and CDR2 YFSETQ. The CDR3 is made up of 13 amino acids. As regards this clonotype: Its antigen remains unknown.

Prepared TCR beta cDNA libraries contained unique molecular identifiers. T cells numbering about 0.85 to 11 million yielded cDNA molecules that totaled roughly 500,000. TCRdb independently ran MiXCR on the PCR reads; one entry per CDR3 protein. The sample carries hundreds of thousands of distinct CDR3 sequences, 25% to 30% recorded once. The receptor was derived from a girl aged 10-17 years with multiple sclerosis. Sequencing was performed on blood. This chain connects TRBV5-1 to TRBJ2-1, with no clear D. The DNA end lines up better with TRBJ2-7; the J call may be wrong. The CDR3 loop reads CASSFQKYNEQYF. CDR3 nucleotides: TGCGCCAGCAGCTTCCAGAAATACAATGAGCAGTACTTC.